This T cell receptor (beta chain) was recorded in a study of CD8 T cells in Susac syndrome. The multiple sclerosis control cohort comprised treatment-naive individuals presenting with stable or active relapsing-remitting disease. TEMRA cells were enriched by FACS, and CD4+ and CD8+ T cells were negatively isolated. On this clonotype itself: Its antigen is as yet unknown.

About 0.5 to 1 ug RNA was reverse transcribed with random hexamers. Amplification of the TCR beta CDR3 was carried out by immunoSEQ multiplex PCR, which spanned a total of 54 Vbeta and 13 Jbeta segments. One entry per CDR3 protein, called by TCRdb with MiXCR from the immunoSEQ multiplex PCR reads. Of about 300,000 distinct CDR3 sequences in the sample, around nine tenths were seen once. Overall study findings and caveats: The relatively small number of individuals in the TCR sequencing and HLA analysis was acknowledged by the study.

The receptor comes from a human donor with multiple sclerosis. Material: CD8+ T cells from PBMCs.

CDR3 bases: TGTGCCAGCAGCTGGACAGGGAACGAGCAGTACTTC. This translates into CASSWTGNEQYF. V and J are TRBV7-2 and TRBJ2-7; TRBD1 aligns across 8 bases. The V segment lost 4 bases and the J segment 5 bases; nucleotides outside the gene matches: 1. The germline V gene has CDR1 SGHTA and CDR2 FQGNSA. CDR3 size: 12 residues.